This TCR beta chain is from a study of blood T cells in healthy people across ages. CDR3 length equals 15 residues. V was clipped by 0 bases and J by 4 bases; unmatched bases: 2. Per germline, CDR1 MRHNA and CDR2 SNTAGT. Alongside a J-beta primer mix, a sample-barcoded 5' primer served in a second PCR lasting about 7 to 11 cycles. TCRdb re-called the 5' RACE reads with MiXCR, one entry per CDR3 protein. The sample includes about a million distinct CDR3 sequences, about 48% of them seen just once. The receptor comes from a man aged 25-45 years in good health. Sequenced sample: blood. V is TRBV6-4 and J is TRBJ2-7, with 11 bases fitting TRBD2. DNA of the CDR3: TGTGCCAGCAGTGACTCTAGCGGGGGGGCTTACGAGCAGTACTTC. Translation: CASSDSSGGAYEQYF.